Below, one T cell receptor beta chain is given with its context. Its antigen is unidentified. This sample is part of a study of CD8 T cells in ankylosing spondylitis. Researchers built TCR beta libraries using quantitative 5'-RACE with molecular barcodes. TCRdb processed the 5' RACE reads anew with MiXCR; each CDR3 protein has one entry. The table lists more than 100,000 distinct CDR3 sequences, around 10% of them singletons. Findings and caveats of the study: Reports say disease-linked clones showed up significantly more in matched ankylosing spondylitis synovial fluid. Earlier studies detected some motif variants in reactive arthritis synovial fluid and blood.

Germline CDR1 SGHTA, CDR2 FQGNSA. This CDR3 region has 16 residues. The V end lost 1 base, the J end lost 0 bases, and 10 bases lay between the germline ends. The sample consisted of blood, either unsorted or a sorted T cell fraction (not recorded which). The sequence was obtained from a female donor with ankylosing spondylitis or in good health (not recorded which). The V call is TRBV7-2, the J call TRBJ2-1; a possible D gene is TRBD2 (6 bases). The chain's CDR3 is CASSLGSGVSYNEQFF. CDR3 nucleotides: TGTGCCAGCAGCTTAGGGTCGGGGGTCTCCTACAATGAGCAGTTCTTC.